A single sample gave rise to the 27 T cell receptor beta chains below, sequenced in a study of spatial heterogeneity in lung cancer. Study results and caveats: Counts of expanded intratumoral alpha and beta TCRs tracked tumor mutation counts.

Time point described: sample taken at primary tumor resection. MiXCR, run by TCRdb on the 5' RACE reads, gives a single entry per CDR3 protein. The table includes about 5,900 distinct CDR3 sequences, more than 12% detected once. Their specific antigens are unknown. The sequences come from lung tumor tissue, collected at surgery. The source is a male donor with early-stage non-small cell lung cancer.

This clonotype is categorized as medium-sized (0.01 to 0.1%). The size of this beta chain means little, since it is a stray read in a library made for alpha chains. The chain recombines TRBV7-2 with TRBJ1-2; TRBD1 matches 7 bases. Per germline, CDR1 SGHTA and CDR2 FQGNSA. V lost 4 bases and J lost 8; bases outside the gene matches: 19. This CDR3 comprises 17 residues. The CDR3 region is CASSSRQRQGTKRGYTF. The CDR3 DNA sequence: TGTGCCAGCAGCTCAAGGCAACGACAGGGAACCAAAAGGGGCTACACCTTC.

In this sample, this clonotype turned up once. For a library built for alpha chains, this beta chain is a stray read; little rests on its size. The chain has TRBV2 and TRBJ2-7; D gene unclear. With 7 bases removed from V and 3 bases from J, the gap between germline ends came to 10 bases. CDR3 length: 12 amino acids. Germline V gene sequence: CDR1 SNHLY, CDR2 FYNNEI. The CDR3 sequence: CASKQQIYEQYF. The CDR3 nucleotides are TGTGCCAGCAAGCAACAGATCTACGAGCAGTACTTC.

By sample share, this clonotype is medium-sized. Within a library made for alpha chains, this beta chain is off target, and its count is uninformative. V usage is TRBV7-6 and J usage is TRBJ2-6, with a weak D call TRBD2 (5 bases). Germline V gene sequence: CDR1 SGHVS, CDR2 FNYEAQ. This CDR3 has 15 residues. V lost 2 bases, J lost 3 bases, and 8 bases lay in between. CDR3 sequence: CASSLSGSGANVLTF. CDR3 DNA: TGTGCCAGCAGCTTATCTGGGAGTGGGGCCAACGTCCTGACTTTC.

This clonotype is classed as large. This beta chain is a stray sequence in a library constructed for alpha chains; its clone size is not meaningful. This sequence joins TRBV7-2 and TRBJ2-4; perhaps TRBD2 as D (6 bases). In germline, CDR1 is SGHTA, CDR2 FQGNSA. Trimming removed 6 bases from V and 7 bases from J, with 19 bases in between. CDR3 length: 15 amino acids. Written as DNA, the CDR3 is TGTGCCAGCAGTCCCGTGGTAGGGAGGATGAACATTCAGTACTTC. Translating gives CASSPVVGRMNIQYF.

This clonotype was observed a few times. Since the library was made to target alpha chains, this beta chain is a stray read and its abundance is not meaningful. This chain connects TRBV7-3 to TRBJ2-3, with D possibly matching TRBD2 (5 bases). This CDR3 has 13 amino acids. V lost 5 bases to trimming and J lost 2 bases, with 8 bases between them. CDR1 is SGHTA, CDR2 FQGTGA, per germline. Here the CDR3 reads CASSLAPTDTQYF. Here the CDR3 DNA reads TGTGCCAGCAGCCTAGCCCCCACAGATACGCAGTATTTT.

This clonotype is labeled medium-sized (0.01 to 0.1%). Since it is a stray read in a library aimed at alpha chains, this beta chain has a size that is not meaningful. J is TRBJ2-7 and V is TRBV20-1, with 8 bases fitting TRBD1. The CDR3 is 14 amino acids. V lost 0 bases to trimming and J lost 2 bases; unmatched junction nucleotides: 3. CDR1 is DFQATT, CDR2 SNEGSKA, per germline (reference sequence). The DNA of the CDR3 is TGCAGTGCTAGAGAAGGGACAGGAGCCTACGAGCAGTACTTC. Its translation: CSAREGTGAYEQYF.

With regard to this clonotype: This beta chain represents an off-target read in a library built for alpha chains; its size is of limited meaning. The gene calls are TRBV28 and TRBJ2-7, with unresolved D. The germline gives CDR1 MDHEN, CDR2 SYDVKM. V gave up 6 bases and J gave up 6 bases, with 12 bases separating them. CDR3 length: 12 residues. The CDR3 region has the DNA TGTGCCAGCAGCGGGCAGGATAGCGAGCAGTACTTC. The encoded protein is CASSGQDSEQYF.

Judged by abundance, this clonotype is medium-sized. With the library built for alpha chains, this beta chain is off target and its frequency is not meaningful. The chain couples TRBV5-6 to TRBJ2-1; D may be TRBD1 or TRBD2 (5 bases each). V lost 2 bases and J 6 bases, leaving 12 bases between the germline ends. The CDR3 sequence is 14 residues long. Germline V CDR1 and CDR2: SGHDT, YYEEEE. CDR3 region: CASSFPGTGNEQFF. The CDR3 bases are TGTGCCAGCAGCTTCCCAGGGACGGGCAATGAGCAGTTCTTC.

This clonotype is categorized as medium-sized (0.01 to 0.1%). The size of this beta chain means little, since it is a stray read in a library made for alpha chains. This chain connects TRBV10-3 to TRBJ2-5, with 8 bases fitting TRBD1. This CDR3 is 15 amino acids long. The germline V gene encodes CDR1 ENHRY and CDR2 SYGVKD. V was clipped by 6 bases and J by 5 bases; unmatched bases: 11. CDR3: CAIRLGQGDRETQYF. As DNA, the CDR3 is TGTGCCATCAGACTAGGACAGGGTGATCGGGAGACCCAGTACTTC.

This clonotype was observed a few times. With the library built for alpha chains, this beta chain is off target and its frequency is not meaningful. This chain joins TRBV7-2 and TRBJ2-5, with TRBD2 matching 13 bases. J was trimmed by 1 base and V by 1 base; bases with no gene match: 3. The CDR3 has 17 residues. Germline CDR1 is SGHTA and CDR2 is FQGNSA. The DNA of the CDR3 is TGTGCCAGCAGCTTAGGACTAGCGGGGGGCCTCCAAGAGACCCAGTACTTC. The encoded protein is CASSLGLAGGLQETQYF. Full variable domain (outside the CDR3, taken from reference TRBV7-2 and TRBJ2-5): GAGVSQSPSNKVTEKGKDVELRCDPISGHTALYWYRQSLGQGLEFLIYFQGNSAPDKSGLPSDRFSAERTGGSVSTLTIQRTQQEDSAVYLCASSLGLAGGLQETQYFGPGTRLLVL.

A remark on this clonotype: This beta chain represents an off-target read in a library built for alpha chains; its size is of limited meaning. The chain uses TRBV5-1 and TRBJ2-3, with D possibly TRBD2 on 6 matching bases. CDR1 is SGHRS and CDR2 is YFSETQ in the germline V gene. The CDR3 consists of 15 residues. Deletions cut 0 bases from V and 3 bases from J, with 11 bases between. The chain's CDR3 is CASSLVAAGTDTQYF. The DNA for the CDR3 is TGCGCCAGCAGCTTGGTCGCGGCGGGAACAGATACGCAGTATTTT.

Worth noting for this clonotype: This beta chain appears as a stray read in a library generated for alpha chains; its size is not informative. The chain carries TRBV5-1 and TRBJ2-1, with D possibly being TRBD1 (6 bases). Between the trimmed V and J ends, which lost 0 bases and 4 bases, there was a span of 11 bases. The germline gives CDR1 SGHRS, CDR2 YFSETQ. The CDR3 is 15 residues long. The CDR3 nucleotides are TGCGCCAGCAGCTTGGAAGGACAGCCTTACAATGAGCAGTTCTTC. Protein sequence: CASSLEGQPYNEQFF.

On this clonotype itself: The size of this beta chain means little, since it is a stray read in a library made for alpha chains. The chain uses TRBV12-3 or TRBV12-4 and TRBJ2-5; 7 positions match TRBD1. CDR3 length equals 14 residues. The J segment lost 1 base and the V segment lost 4 bases, leaving 3 bases of the junction unmatched. CDR3 DNA: TGTGCCAGCAGTTACGGGACAGTCCAAGAGACCCAGTACTTC. Protein: CASSYGTVQETQYF.

This clonotype was seen repeatedly, ten times or more. Because the library targeted alpha chains, this beta chain is an off-target read whose size means little. V is TRBV7-9 and J is TRBJ2-7; TRBD2 matches at 13 bases. V was pared by 4 bases and J by 2 bases, with 5 bases of the junction left unmatched. The CDR3 spans 16 residues. The V gene's germline CDR1 is SEHNR and CDR2 FQNEAQ (reference sequence). The CDR3 protein is CASSSAGLAGTYEQYF. DNA for the CDR3: TGTGCCAGCAGCTCGGCGGGACTAGCGGGGACCTACGAGCAGTACTTC.

Within the sample, this clonotype is medium-sized. The size of this beta chain means little, since it is a stray read in a library made for alpha chains. The J gene is TRBJ2-6, the V gene TRBV10-3; no reliable D call. V was shortened by 2 bases and J by 0 bases, with 5 bases between the two germline ends. The germline gives CDR1 ENHRY, CDR2 SYGVKD. The CDR3 has 15 residues. The CDR3 DNA follows: TGTGCCATCAGTGAGCGGGTCTCTGGGGCCAACGTCCTGACTTTC. It translates to CAISERVSGANVLTF.

This clonotype is deemed medium-sized. Because this beta chain is a stray read in a library intended to capture alpha chains, its abundance should not be given much weight. The V and J genes are TRBV29-1 and TRBJ2-2; 8 bases match TRBD1. V dropped 6 bases and J dropped 6; count of bases not matched to a gene: 3. The CDR3 runs to 12 residues. Germline V gene lookup returns CDR1 SQVTM and CDR2 ANQGSEA. The CDR3, as DNA: TGCAGCGTCGGGACAGGACCCGGGGAGCTGTTTTTT. The encoded protein is CSVGTGPGELFF.

This clonotype was recorded many times. A library made for alpha chains picked up this beta chain off target, so its size means little. The chain links TRBV9 to TRBJ2-5; no reliable D call. The length of the CDR3 is 15 residues. V lost 0 bases to trimming and J lost 4 bases, with 13 bases between them. Germline V gene data show CDR1 as SGDLS and CDR2 as YYNGEE. CDR3 in amino acids: CASSVVGHPPETQYF. CDR3 sequence (DNA): TGTGCCAGCAGCGTAGTCGGCCACCCCCCAGAGACCCAGTACTTC.

This clonotype has only a few counts. Because the library targeted alpha chains, this beta chain is an off-target read whose size means little. J is TRBJ1-1 and V is TRBV27; D possibly corresponds to TRBD1 (5 bases). The CDR3 has 15 residues. V was pared by 5 bases and J by 1 base, with 14 bases between. Per the germline V gene, CDR1 is MNHEY and CDR2 is SMNVEV (reference sequence). CDR3 region: CASSKNLRENTEAFF. The CDR3 DNA sequence: TGTGCCAGCAGTAAAAATCTCAGGGAGAACACTGAAGCTTTCTTT.

In this sample, this clonotype is medium-sized. Within a library made for alpha chains, this beta chain is off target, and its count is uninformative. The chain couples TRBV9 to TRBJ2-5, with 10 bases matching TRBD2. This CDR3 has 15 amino acids. V lost 4 bases and J lost 5; bases outside the gene matches: 8. Germline CDR1 and CDR2: SGDLS and YYNGEE. The CDR3, as DNA: TGTGCCAGCAGCCCCTCCCTAGCGGGAGTCGAGACCCAGTACTTC. Translation: CASSPSLAGVETQYF. Supplemented by reference TRBV9 and TRBJ2-5, the full variable domain reads DSGVTQTPKHLITATGQRVTLRCSPRSGDLSVYWYQQSLDQGLQFLIQYYNGEERAKGNILERFSAQQFPDLHSELNLSSLELGDSALYFCASSPSLAGVETQYFGPGTRLLVL.

Relative to its sample, this clonotype is medium-sized. This beta chain came through as a stray read in a library set up for alpha chains, and its size says little. This chain joins TRBV2 and TRBJ2-3; the match to TRBD1 covers 7 bases. Germline CDR1 is SNHLY and CDR2 is FYNNEI. V gave up 1 base and J gave up 4 bases; unmatched junction bases: 5. The CDR3 is 15 amino acids. The CDR3 sequence: CASSEEDGTADTQYF. CDR3 DNA: TGTGCCAGCAGTGAAGAAGACGGGACAGCAGATACGCAGTATTTT.

This clonotype showed up just a few times. This beta chain lies outside the target of a library built for alpha chains; its clone size means little. This chain links TRBV7-9 with TRBJ2-7; D gene unclear. The germline CDR1 and CDR2 sequences are SEHNR and FQNEAQ (reference sequence). This CDR3 is built from 14 residues. V was clipped by 2 bases and J by 2 bases, with 10 bases between them. The DNA for the CDR3 is TGTGCCAGCAGCTTAACTGGTGGGGCCTACGAGCAGTACTTC. It encodes CASSLTGGAYEQYF.

This clonotype was found a few times. A much larger clonotype is one base distant, so this may be a read error. This beta chain is off target for a library built for alpha chains, so its abundance means little. The V and J genes are TRBV28 and TRBJ2-7, with a possible D match to TRBD1 (5 bases). The CDR3 is 15 amino acids. Per the germline V gene, CDR1 is MDHEN and CDR2 is SYDVKM. The CDR3 protein is CTSSLWGTISYEQYF. The CDR3 bases are TGTACCAGCAGCCTATGGGGCACTATCTCCTACGAGCAGTACTTC.

This clonotype is medium-sized. This beta chain came through as a stray read in a library set up for alpha chains, and its size says little. The chain joins TRBV11-3 to TRBJ2-1; no reliable D call. Per germline, CDR1 SGHNT and CDR2 YENEEA. The CDR3 is 12 amino acids. Trimming pared 5 bases from V and 7 bases from J, leaving 9 bases between. CDR3 sequence reads: CASSQTWNEQFF. The CDR3 DNA reads TGTGCCAGCAGCCAGACCTGGAATGAGCAGTTCTTC.

In its sample, this clonotype is medium-sized (0.01 to 0.1%). This beta chain came through as a stray read in a library set up for alpha chains, and its size says little. The rearrangement links TRBV5-6 to TRBJ2-4; a possible D gene is TRBD1 (6 bases). CDR1 SGHDT and CDR2 YYEEEE come from the germline V gene. V gave up 0 bases and J gave up 5 bases, with 6 bases separating them. The CDR3 runs 13 residues. The CDR3 region has the DNA TGTGCCAGCAGCTTGGCAGGGGAAAACATTCAGTACTTC. Its protein product is CASSLAGENIQYF.

By share, this clonotype counts as medium-sized (0.01 to 0.1%). Because this beta chain is a stray read in a library intended to capture alpha chains, its abundance should not be given much weight. The chain joins TRBV7-2 to TRBJ2-6; D gene unclear. Trimming stripped 3 bases from V and 0 bases from J, with 6 bases between. The CDR3 covers 15 residues. Germline V gene sequence: CDR1 SGHTA, CDR2 FQGNSA. CDR3 coding DNA: TGTGCCAGCAGCTTGGTCTCCTCTGGGGCCAACGTCCTGACTTTC. Residues: CASSLVSSGANVLTF.

This clonotype was recorded many times. This beta chain was picked up by a library intended for alpha chains and is off target, so its count carries little meaning. This chain connects TRBV5-1 to TRBJ2-7; tentatively, D is TRBD1 (5 bases). The V gene's germline CDR1 is SGHRS and CDR2 YFSETQ. Trimming took 4 bases from V and 6 from J, leaving 14 bases between them. The CDR3 totals 13 residues. This CDR3 reads CASSADGQGEQYF. The CDR3 coding sequence is TGCGCCAGCAGCGCTGATGGTCAGGGCGAGCAGTACTTC. The full variable domain, with the rest looked up from reference TRBV5-1 and TRBJ2-7, is KAGVTQTPRYLIKTRGQQVTLSCSPISGHRSVSWYQQTPGQGLQFLFEYFSETQRNKGNFPGRFSGRQFSNSRSEMNVSTLELGDSALYLCASSADGQGEQYFGPGTRLTVT.

This clonotype was seen ten or more times. This beta chain lies outside the target of a library built for alpha chains; its clone size means little. The CDR3 loop reads CASSLWGQRDRPQHF. CDR3 DNA: TGTGCCAGCAGTTTATGGGGACAGCGCGATCGACCCCAGCATTTT. The chain has TRBV28 and TRBJ1-5; 7 bases align to TRBD1. Germline loops: CDR1 MDHEN, CDR2 SYDVKM. The CDR3 has 15 amino acids. Trimming at V came to 0 bases and at J to 10 bases, leaving 9 bases not matched to a gene.